This T cell receptor beta chain was captured by sequencing in a study of glioma-infiltrating T cells after dendritic cell vaccination. Profiled with immunoSEQ multiplex PCR; TCRdb holds only in-frame clones, not every one. The repertoire holds fewer than 110,000 clones, with 81% as singletons. Trimming shortened V by 6 bases and J by 6 bases, and 8 bases separated the two germline ends. Germline-derived CDR1 and CDR2 are MNHEY and SVGAGI. CDR3 length equals 11 residues. V usage is TRBV6-5 and J usage is TRBJ1-2; no clear D gene. The sequence came from a human donor with glioblastoma. This sample comprised blood, obtained before dendritic cell vaccination. Here the CDR3 reads CASSPGDGYTF. The CDR3 DNA follows: TGTGCCAGCAGCCCCGGGGATGGCTACACCTTC.